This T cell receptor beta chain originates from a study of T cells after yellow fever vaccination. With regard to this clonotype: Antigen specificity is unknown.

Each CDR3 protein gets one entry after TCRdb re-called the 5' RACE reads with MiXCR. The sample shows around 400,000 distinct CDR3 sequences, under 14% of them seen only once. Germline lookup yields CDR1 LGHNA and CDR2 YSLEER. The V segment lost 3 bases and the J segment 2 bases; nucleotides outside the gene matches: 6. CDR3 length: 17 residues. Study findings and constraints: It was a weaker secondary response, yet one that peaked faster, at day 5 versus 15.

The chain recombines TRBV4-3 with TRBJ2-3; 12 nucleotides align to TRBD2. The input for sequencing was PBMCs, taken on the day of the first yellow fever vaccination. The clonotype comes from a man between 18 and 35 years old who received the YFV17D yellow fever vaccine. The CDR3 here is CASSHRTSGVYTDTQYF. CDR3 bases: TGCGCCAGCAGCCACAGGACTAGCGGGGTGTACACAGATACGCAGTATTTT.